A single sample gave rise to the 16 T cell receptor beta chains below, sequenced in a study of blood T cell repertoires in COVID-19. TCRdb's copy holds only in-frame clones and misses some; the assay was immunoSEQ multiplex PCR. The table includes under 250,000 clones, more than 75% detected once. The sequencing sample was made of peripheral blood. The receptors stem from a human donor in a cohort sampled during active COVID-19.

This clone was observed a handful of times. The rearrangement joins TRBV20-1 to TRBJ2-3; 10 nucleotides agree with TRBD2. The germline CDR1 and CDR2 sequences are DFQATT and SNEGSKA (reference sequence). This CDR3 has 15 amino acids. Trimming took 3 bases from V and 2 from J; bases not matched to a gene: 5. CDR3: CSASPSGGITDTQYF. CDR3 DNA sequence: TGCAGTGCTAGTCCTAGCGGGGGTATCACAGATACGCAGTATTTT.

The genes are TRBV20-1 and TRBJ1-2; D remains unclear. Germline CDR1 reads DFQATT; CDR2 reads SNEGSKA (reference sequence). The germline V and J ends were trimmed by 6 bases and 8 bases, with 13 bases remaining between them. The CDR3 has 11 amino acids. The CDR3 sequence is CSAAGREGYTF. The CDR3 coding sequence is TGCAGTGCCGCCGGGAGGGAGGGCTACACCTTC.

The count of this clone is one. The V and J genes are TRBV14 and TRBJ1-1, with 8 bases matching TRBD1. With V trimmed by 0 bases and J by 1 base, 1 base remained unmatched. CDR1 SGHDN and CDR2 FVKESK come from the germline V gene. This CDR3 comprises 15 residues. Here the CDR3 reads CASSQETGENTEAFF. The DNA of the CDR3 is TGTGCCAGCAGCCAAGAGACAGGGGAGAACACTGAAGCTTTCTTT.

V is TRBV28 and J is TRBJ2-7, with TRBD1 as a possible D gene (7 bases). Between the trimmed V and J ends, which lost 2 bases and 5 bases, there was a span of 13 bases. The CDR3 covers 14 residues. The germline gives CDR1 MDHEN, CDR2 SYDVKM. The CDR3 region is CASSLGGGDDEQYF. CDR3 nucleotides: TGTGCCAGCAGTTTAGGAGGGGGCGACGACGAGCAGTACTTC. The whole variable domain, filled in from reference TRBV28 and TRBJ2-7, reads DVKVTQSSRYLVKRTGEKVFLECVQDMDHENMFWYRQDPGLGLRLIYFSYDVKMKEKGDIPEGYSVSREKKERFSLILESASTNQTSMYLCASSLGGGDDEQYFGPGTRLTVT.

This chain joins TRBV7-3 and TRBJ2-2; D not certain. The germline V gene has CDR1 SGHTA and CDR2 FQGTGA. V was pared by 5 bases and J by 2 bases, with 6 bases between. This CDR3 has 13 amino acids. CDR3 nucleotides: TGTGCCAGCAGCCGAGCCAACACCGGGGAGCTGTTTTTT. Translating it yields CASSRANTGELFF.

The genes are TRBV24-1 and TRBJ2-5, with TRBD1 matching 7 bases. Looked up from germline, CDR1 is KGHDR and CDR2 is SFDVKD. Trimming removed 3 bases from V and 0 bases from J; junction bases left unmatched: 3. The CDR3 is 15 amino acids. The CDR3 region is CATSDLQGYQETQYF. The CDR3 bases are TGTGCCACCAGTGATCTACAGGGGTACCAAGAGACCCAGTACTTC.

This chain links TRBV5-1 with TRBJ2-3; D is unclear. Trimming pared 1 base from V and 4 bases from J, leaving 7 bases between. This CDR3 is 13 amino acids long. Germline lookup yields CDR1 SGHRS and CDR2 YFSETQ. The CDR3 coding sequence is TGCGCCAGCAGCTTGACAGACGCAGATACGCAGTATTTT. Amino acid sequence: CASSLTDADTQYF.

The chain combines TRBV7-9 with TRBJ1-1; D is uncertain. Germline assignment: CDR1 SEHNR and CDR2 FQNEAQ (reference sequence). V dropped 3 bases and J dropped 8 bases, with 10 bases sitting between them. This CDR3 has 12 amino acids. The CDR3 protein is CASSLPSGEAFF. CDR3 coding DNA: TGTGCCAGCAGCTTGCCGTCGGGGGAAGCTTTCTTT. Using reference TRBV7-9 and TRBJ1-1 for the parts outside the CDR3, the full variable domain is DTGVSQNPRHKITKRGQNVTFRCDPISEHNRLYWYRQTLGQGPEFLTYFQNEAQLEKSRLLSDRFSAERPKGSFSTLEIQRTEQGDSAMYLCASSLPSGEAFFGQGTRLTVV.

The V gene is TRBV4-1, the J gene TRBJ1-2; the D gene is possibly TRBD1 (6 bases). V was clipped by 6 bases and J by 6 bases, with 14 bases between them. Looked up from germline, CDR1 is MGHRA and CDR2 is YSYEKL. The CDR3 runs to 13 residues. CDR3 sequence reads: CASSPGTRDGYTF. CDR3 nucleotides: TGCGCCAGCAGTCCGGGGACACGGGATGGCTACACCTTC.

The chain carries TRBV5-1 and TRBJ1-1, with 7 nucleotides matching TRBD1. Germline V gene lookup returns CDR1 SGHRS and CDR2 YFSETQ. The CDR3 sequence is 14 residues long. Trimming cost V 0 bases and J 5 bases; bases outside gene matches: 4. The CDR3 DNA is TGCGCCAGCAGCTTGGAGGCAGGGGGGACTGAAGCTTTCTTT. This translates into CASSLEAGGTEAFF.

This clone was recorded only once. This chain uses TRBV2 with TRBJ1-2, with a weak D call TRBD1 (5 bases). CDR3 length equals 14 residues. V gave up 2 bases and J gave up 2 bases, with 9 bases separating them. The germline CDR1 and CDR2 sequences are SNHLY and FYNNEI. CDR3 DNA: TGTGCCAGCAGTGAATTGTGGGGCAACTATGGCTACACCTTC. It is translated as CASSELWGNYGYTF.

This chain connects TRBV18 to TRBJ1-4; 8 bases match TRBD1. From germline, CDR1 is KGHSH and CDR2 LQKENI. The V gene end was trimmed by 5 bases and the J gene end by 8 bases; junction bases not matched to a gene: 7. The CDR3 has 14 residues. The CDR3 nucleotides are TGTGCCAGCTCAGTACGGACAGGGAAAGAAAAACTGTTTTTT. Translation: CASSVRTGKEKLFF.

The chain recombines TRBV6-1 with TRBJ1-4, with D perhaps TRBD1 (6 bases). The V gene's germline CDR1 is MNHNS and CDR2 SASEGT. This CDR3 has 13 amino acids. Trimming shortened V by 3 bases and J by 8 bases, and 10 bases separated the two germline ends. CDR3 DNA: TGTGCCAGCAGTGATTTAAGGGGGGAAAAACTGTTTTTT. It translates to CASSDLRGEKLFF.

The chain links TRBV3-1 (or the pseudogene TRBV3-2) to TRBJ1-1; no clear D. The CDR3 has 14 residues. CDR1 is LGHDT, CDR2 YNNKEL, per germline (reference sequence). Trimming took off 4 bases at V and 5 bases at J, with 14 bases between the two ends. CDR3 protein: CASSPRGKGTEAFF. CDR3 coding DNA: TGTGCCAGCAGCCCCCGAGGGAAAGGGACTGAAGCTTTCTTT.

This rearrangement joins TRBV29-1 to TRBJ2-5; 12 bases are a match to TRBD2. Germline V gene data show CDR1 as SQVTM and CDR2 as ANQGSEA. This CDR3 is built from 13 residues. The V segment lost 5 bases and the J segment 3 bases; nucleotides outside the gene matches: 1. CDR3: CSVRTSGEETQYF. The CDR3 region has the DNA TGCAGCGTTCGGACTAGCGGGGAAGAGACCCAGTACTTC.

This clone came up a few times. The V gene is TRBV28, the J gene TRBJ2-7; D uncertain. This CDR3 has 11 residues. Germline V gene data show CDR1 as MDHEN and CDR2 as SYDVKM. Trimming pared 8 bases from V and 4 bases from J, leaving 9 bases between. The CDR3 nucleotides are TGTGCCAGCGCTACTGCGTACGAGCAGTACTTC. Encoded protein: CASATAYEQYF.